This T cell receptor (beta chain) was sequenced during a study of blood T cell repertoires in COVID-19. Study-level information: Acute-phase and convalescent COVID-19 samples originated in the United States, Italy and Spain. PBMCs, B-cell-depleted T cells, or T cells provided the cDNA or gDNA that made up the material.

Methods used by the authors: Scientists estimated how many nucleated cells there were by amplifying reference gene primers. Using immunoSEQ multiplex PCR, the repertoire was profiled, and TCRdb retains in-frame clones only, with some absent. That table is the source of V, J and clone size, and D and trimming were worked out from the DNA. The table records approximately 240,000 clones, 86% of them present only once. The CDR3 has 15 residues. With V trimmed by 7 bases and J by 6 bases, 13 bases remained unmatched. Germline loops: CDR1 SGHDT, CDR2 YYEEEE. The sequence was collected from a woman aged 25-40 years who had recovered from COVID-19. The chain combines TRBV5-6 with TRBJ2-1; 7 bases agree with TRBD1. The source material was peripheral blood. The CDR3 nucleotides read TGTGCCAGCGTTTCTACCGAGACAGGGCTCAATGAGCAGTTCTTC. It is translated as CASVSTETGLNEQFF. Together with reference TRBV5-6 and TRBJ2-1, the CDR3 gives the full variable domain: DAGVTQSPTHLIKTRGQQVTLRCSPKSGHDTVSWYQQALGQGPQFIFQYYEEEERQRGNFPDRFSGHQFPNYSSELNVNALLLGDSALYLCASVSTETGLNEQFFGPGTRLTVL.